The entry that follows covers one T cell receptor (beta chain) sequence. What it recognizes is unknown. Coverage ceases 3 residues before the CDR3 finishes, and the germline J gene fills in the end. The repertoire was sequenced with immunoSEQ multiplex PCR; TCRdb's copy has only in-frame clones and lacks some. This repertoire comprises roughly 30,000 clones; its ten largest clones make up roughly 3.4%. Prevalent HPV16 infections were excluded; only incident single HPV16 infections included. The data belong to a study of T cells in women clearing cervical HPV infection. General study findings and limits: Cases carried less TRBV6-7 than controls: about 0.1% versus 0.15%.

The CDR3 is made up of 17 amino acids. Germline CDR1 is LNHDA and CDR2 is SQIVND (reference sequence). V lost 4 bases and J 3 bases, leaving 21 bases between the germline ends. The TCR comes from a woman between 18 and 69 years old with a cervical HPV16 infection that either progressed to CIN3+ or cleared (not recorded which). The source material was blood buffy coat. The chain joins TRBV19 to TRBJ1-1, with a tentative D call TRBD1 (6 bases). CDR3 loop: CASSRSGSGRGYTEAFF. The sequenced CDR3 bases are TGTGCCAGTAGTAGATCCGGATCGGGCAGGGGATACACTGAA.